Here is one TCR beta chain with its context. Its antigen is as yet unknown. These data belong to a study of STAT3 mutations in large granular lymphocyte leukemia. The germline CDR1 and CDR2 sequences are SEHNR and FQNEAQ (reference sequence). V lost 4 bases, J lost 2 bases, and 11 bases lay in between. The CDR3 is 14 residues long. The study, taken as a whole, reports: In about 35% of the 18 patients, new TCR clonotypes emerged after therapy. Every T-cell large granular lymphocyte leukemia patient had at least one immunodominant TCR beta clonotype. Differing intervals and regimens complicate linking therapy response to clone burden. Samples missed the first appearance of the clone.

Sequencing was performed with immunoSEQ multiplex PCR; in TCRdb, only in-frame clones are kept and a portion is missing. The sample yields 35,000 to 40,000 clones, 70% to 90% seen once. Sequenced input: PBMCs. This clonotype originated in a human donor with T large granular lymphocyte leukemia. Some clones in this sample may be carry-over from other donors' samples. The chain uses TRBV7-9 and TRBJ1-1; D gene ambiguous. This CDR3 is CASSSKLPNTEAFF. Here the CDR3 DNA reads TGTGCCAGCAGCTCCAAGTTGCCCAACACTGAAGCTTTCTTT. The full variable domain, completed using reference TRBV7-9 and TRBJ1-1, is DTGVSQNPRHKITKRGQNVTFRCDPISEHNRLYWYRQTLGQGPEFLTYFQNEAQLEKSRLLSDRFSAERPKGSFSTLEIQRTEQGDSAMYLCASSSKLPNTEAFFGQGTRLTVV.